This TCR beta chain came from a study of tissue T cells after allogeneic stem cell transplantation. Findings and caveats of the study: Blood and spleen captured only part of the tissue TCR repertoire.

V was trimmed by 0 bases and J by 0 bases, leaving 9 bases between them. Germline V gene sequence: CDR1 NNHNN, CDR2 SYGAGS (reference sequence). The CDR3 extends over 15 amino acids. Time point in this sample: mouse harvest day 7 after allogeneic transplant. Each mouse received 10^7 T-cell-depleted marrow cells plus 10^6 splenic CD5+ T cells by tail vein. Note on this clone: No antigen is known for it. The genes are named according to mouse. The DNA ends 1 residue before the CDR3 does, and the rest of the CDR3 is filled in from the germline J gene.

Method: immunoSEQ multiplex PCR; TCRdb's copy keeps in-frame clones and lacks some. The sample lists approximately 7,300 clones, approximately 55% occurring once. This clonotype originated in a female BALB/c mouse given C57BL/6 T cells with graft-versus-host disease after an allogeneic hematopoietic cell transplant. Sequencing input: lymph node tissue. This rearrangement joins TRBV13-2 to TRBJ1-2; D is uncertain. The CDR3 loop reads CASGDAGSANSDYTF. The CDR3 bases that were read are TGTGCCAGCGGTGATGCGGGCAGCGCAAACTCCGACTACACC.